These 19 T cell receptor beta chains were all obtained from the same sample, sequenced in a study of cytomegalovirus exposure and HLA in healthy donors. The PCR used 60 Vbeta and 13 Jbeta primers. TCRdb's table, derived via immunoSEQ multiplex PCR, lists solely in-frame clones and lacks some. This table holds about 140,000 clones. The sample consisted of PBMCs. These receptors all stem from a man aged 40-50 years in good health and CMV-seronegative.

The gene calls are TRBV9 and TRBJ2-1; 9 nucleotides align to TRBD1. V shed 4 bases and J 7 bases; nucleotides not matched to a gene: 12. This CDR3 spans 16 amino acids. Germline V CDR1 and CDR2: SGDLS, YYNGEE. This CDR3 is CASSPFGTGLGNEQFF. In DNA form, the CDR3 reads TGTGCCAGCAGCCCCTTCGGGACAGGGTTAGGAAATGAGCAGTTCTTC.

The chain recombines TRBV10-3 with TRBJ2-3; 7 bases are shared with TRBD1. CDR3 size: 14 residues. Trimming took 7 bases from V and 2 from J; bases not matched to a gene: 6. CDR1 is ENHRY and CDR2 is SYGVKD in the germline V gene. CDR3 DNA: TGTGCCATCACCGAGGACAGGATCACAGATACGCAGTATTTT. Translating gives CAITEDRITDTQYF.

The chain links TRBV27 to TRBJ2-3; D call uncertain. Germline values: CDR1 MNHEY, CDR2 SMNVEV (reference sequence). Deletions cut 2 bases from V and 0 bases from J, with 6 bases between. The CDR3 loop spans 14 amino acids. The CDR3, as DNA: TGTGCCAGCAGTTTACAGGATAGCACAGATACGCAGTATTTT. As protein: CASSLQDSTDTQYF.

DNA for the CDR3: TGTGCCAGCAGCAAAGTGGGACTTCCTAACTATGGCTACACCTTC. This gives the protein CASSKVGLPNYGYTF. This chain uses TRBV7-9 with TRBJ1-2, with D possibly matching TRBD1 (5 bases). CDR3 length equals 15 residues. Trimming took off 5 bases at V and 0 bases at J, with 13 bases between the two ends. The germline V gene has CDR1 SEHNR and CDR2 FQNEAQ (reference sequence).

CDR3 residues: CASSVSGGTGQETQYF. The DNA for the CDR3 is TGTGCCAGCAGCGTATCGGGGGGGACAGGGCAAGAGACCCAGTACTTC. V is TRBV9 and J is TRBJ2-5; D possibly corresponds to TRBD1 (9 bases). V was shortened by 1 base and J by 2 bases, with 15 bases between the two germline ends. CDR3 length equals 16 residues. The V gene's germline CDR1 is SGDLS and CDR2 YYNGEE.

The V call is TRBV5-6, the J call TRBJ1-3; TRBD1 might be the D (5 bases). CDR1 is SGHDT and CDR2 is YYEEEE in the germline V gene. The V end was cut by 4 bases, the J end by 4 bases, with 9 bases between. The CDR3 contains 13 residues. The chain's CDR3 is CASSRGLGNTIYF. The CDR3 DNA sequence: TGTGCCAGCAGCAGGGGCCTGGGAAACACCATATATTTT.

CDR3 amino acids: CASSSTGDYGYTF. In DNA, the CDR3 is TGTGCCAGCAGTTCGACAGGGGACTATGGCTACACCTTC. The chain recombines TRBV2 with TRBJ1-2; TRBD1 matches 8 bases. The CDR3 covers 13 residues. Germline V gives CDR1 SNHLY, CDR2 FYNNEI. Losses at the gene ends were 5 bases for V and 3 bases for J; bases not matched to a gene: 2.

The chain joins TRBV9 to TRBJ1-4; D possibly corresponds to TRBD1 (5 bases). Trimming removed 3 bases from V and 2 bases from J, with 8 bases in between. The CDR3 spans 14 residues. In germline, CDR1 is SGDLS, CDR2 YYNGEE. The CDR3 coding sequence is TGTGCCAGCAGCGCAGGGTCGACTAATGAAAAACTGTTTTTT. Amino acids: CASSAGSTNEKLFF.

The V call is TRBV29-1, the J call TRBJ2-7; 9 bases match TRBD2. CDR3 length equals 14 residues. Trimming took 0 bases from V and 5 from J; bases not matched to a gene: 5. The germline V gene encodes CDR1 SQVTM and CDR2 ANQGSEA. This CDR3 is CSVEDPLAGNEQYF. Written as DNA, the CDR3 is TGCAGCGTTGAAGATCCCCTAGCGGGGAACGAGCAGTACTTC.

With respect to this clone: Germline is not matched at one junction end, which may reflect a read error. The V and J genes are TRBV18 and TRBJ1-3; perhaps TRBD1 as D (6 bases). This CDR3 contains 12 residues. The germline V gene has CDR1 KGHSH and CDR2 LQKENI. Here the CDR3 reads CASSPGDKAWGF. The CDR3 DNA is TGTGCCAGCTCACCAGGGGACAAAGCTTGGGGTTTT.

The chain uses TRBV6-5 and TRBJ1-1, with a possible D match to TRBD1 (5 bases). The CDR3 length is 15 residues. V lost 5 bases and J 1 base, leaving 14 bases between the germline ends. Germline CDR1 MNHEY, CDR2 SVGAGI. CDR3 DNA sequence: TGTGCCAGCAGTAATGCCGGGGGGGAGAACACTGAAGCTTTCTTT. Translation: CASSNAGGENTEAFF.

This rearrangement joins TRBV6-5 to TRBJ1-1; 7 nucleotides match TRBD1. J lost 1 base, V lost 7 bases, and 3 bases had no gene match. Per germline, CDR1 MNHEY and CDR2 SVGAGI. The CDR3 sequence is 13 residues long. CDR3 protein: CASTRDRNTEAFF. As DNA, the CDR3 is TGTGCCAGCACCAGGGACAGGAACACTGAAGCTTTCTTT.

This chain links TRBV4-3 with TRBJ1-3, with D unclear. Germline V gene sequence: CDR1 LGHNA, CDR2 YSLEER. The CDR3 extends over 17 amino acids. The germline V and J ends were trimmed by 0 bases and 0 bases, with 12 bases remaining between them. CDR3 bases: TGCGCCAGCAGCCAAGATGGATCGACTTACTCTGGAAACACCATATATTTT. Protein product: CASSQDGSTYSGNTIYF.

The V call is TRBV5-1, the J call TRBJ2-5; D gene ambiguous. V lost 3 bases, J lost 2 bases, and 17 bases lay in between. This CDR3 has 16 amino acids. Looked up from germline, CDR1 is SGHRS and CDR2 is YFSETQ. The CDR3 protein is CASSSSPQVLQETQYF. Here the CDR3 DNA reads TGCGCCAGCAGCTCATCCCCGCAGGTCCTTCAAGAGACCCAGTACTTC.

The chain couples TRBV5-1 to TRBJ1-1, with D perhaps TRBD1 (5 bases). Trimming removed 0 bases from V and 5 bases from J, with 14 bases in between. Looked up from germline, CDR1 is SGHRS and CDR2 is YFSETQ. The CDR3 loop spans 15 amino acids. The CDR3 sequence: CASSLDYGGETEAFF. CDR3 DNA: TGCGCCAGCAGCTTGGATTATGGGGGGGAAACTGAAGCTTTCTTT.

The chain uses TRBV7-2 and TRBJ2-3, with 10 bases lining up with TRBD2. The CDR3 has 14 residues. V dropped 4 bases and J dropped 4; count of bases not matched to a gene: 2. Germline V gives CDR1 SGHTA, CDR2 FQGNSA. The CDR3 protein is CASSSGLAPDTQYF. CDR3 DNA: TGTGCCAGCAGCTCGGGACTAGCGCCAGATACGCAGTATTTT.

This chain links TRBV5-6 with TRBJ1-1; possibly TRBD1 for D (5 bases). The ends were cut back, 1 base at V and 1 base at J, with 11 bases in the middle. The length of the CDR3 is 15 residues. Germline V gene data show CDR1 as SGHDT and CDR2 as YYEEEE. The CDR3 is CASSLIPRANTEAFF. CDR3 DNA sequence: TGTGCCAGCAGCTTGATACCCAGGGCGAACACTGAAGCTTTCTTT.

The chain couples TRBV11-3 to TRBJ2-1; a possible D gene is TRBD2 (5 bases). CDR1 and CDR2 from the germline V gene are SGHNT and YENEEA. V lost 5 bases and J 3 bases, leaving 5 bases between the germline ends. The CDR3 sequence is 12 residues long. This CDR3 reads CASSRDYNEQFF. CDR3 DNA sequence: TGTGCCAGCAGCCGGGACTACAATGAGCAGTTCTTC.

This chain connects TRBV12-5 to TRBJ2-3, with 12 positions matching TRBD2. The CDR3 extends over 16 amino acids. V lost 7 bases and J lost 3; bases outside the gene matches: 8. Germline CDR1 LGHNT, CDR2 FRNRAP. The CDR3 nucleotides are TGTGCTAGTGCTCCGGGACTAGCGGGTTTGACAGATACGCAGTATTTT. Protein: CASAPGLAGLTDTQYF.